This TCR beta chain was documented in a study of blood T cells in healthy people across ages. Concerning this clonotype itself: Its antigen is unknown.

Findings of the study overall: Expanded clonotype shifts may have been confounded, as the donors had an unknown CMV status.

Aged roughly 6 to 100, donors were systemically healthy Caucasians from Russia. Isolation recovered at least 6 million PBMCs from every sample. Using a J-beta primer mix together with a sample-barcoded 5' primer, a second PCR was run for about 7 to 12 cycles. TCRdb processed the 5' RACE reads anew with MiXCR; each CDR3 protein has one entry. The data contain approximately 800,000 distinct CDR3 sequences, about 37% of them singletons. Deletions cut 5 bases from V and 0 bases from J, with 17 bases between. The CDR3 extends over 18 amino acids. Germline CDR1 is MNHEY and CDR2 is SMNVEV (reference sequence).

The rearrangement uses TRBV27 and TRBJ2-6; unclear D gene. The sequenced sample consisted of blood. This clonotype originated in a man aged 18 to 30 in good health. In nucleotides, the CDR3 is TGTGCCAGCAGTCCCTTTCTCGGCGGCAGCTCTGGGGCCAACGTCCTGACTTTC. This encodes CASSPFLGGSSGANVLTF.